The 8 T cell receptor beta chains below come from one sample, sequenced in a study of T cells after yellow fever vaccination. TCRdb reprocessed the 5' RACE reads with MiXCR, giving one entry per CDR3 protein. In the table there are under 250,000 distinct CDR3 sequences, roughly 3.3% of which are singletons. This specimen was CD4+ T cells sorted from PBMCs, taken 10 days after the yellow fever booster vaccination. The receptors were gathered from a man between 18 and 29 years old who received the YFV17D yellow fever vaccine.

V usage is TRBV5-1 and J usage is TRBJ2-5, with D perhaps matching TRBD1 or TRBD2 (5 bases each). Germline CDR1 reads SGHRS; CDR2 reads YFSETQ. The CDR3 loop spans 14 amino acids. Between the trimmed V and J ends, which lost 4 bases and 5 bases, there was a span of 15 bases. The CDR3 here is CASSQMGVGETQYF. As DNA, the CDR3 is TGCGCCAGCAGCCAGATGGGGGTCGGGGAGACCCAGTACTTC.

This sequence joins TRBV11-2 and TRBJ2-6, with a tentative D call TRBD2 (5 bases). The CDR3 contains 17 residues. Per germline, CDR1 SGHAT and CDR2 FQNNGV. The V and J ends lost 2 bases and 4 bases respectively, with 15 bases between them. The CDR3 bases are TGTGCCAGCAGCTTATTAGGAGGTAGCGCCGGGGCCAACGTCCTGACTTTC. It codes for CASSLLGGSAGANVLTF. Combining the CDR3 with reference TRBV11-2 and TRBJ2-6 gives the whole variable domain EAGVAQSPRYKIIEKRQSVAFWCNPISGHATLYWYQQILGQGPKLLIQFQNNGVVDDSQLPKDRFSAERLKGVDSTLKIQPAKLEDSAVYLCASSLLGGSAGANVLTFGAGSRLTVL.

This clonotype occurred many times. The chain recombines TRBV7-3 with TRBJ2-1, with 8 positions matching TRBD1. CDR1 SGHTA and CDR2 FQGTGA come from the germline V gene. CDR3 length: 15 residues. Trimming cost V 0 bases and J 5 bases; bases outside gene matches: 3. CDR3 sequence (DNA): TGTGCCAGCAGCTTAACGGGACAGGAGAACAATGAGCAGTTCTTC. Protein sequence: CASSLTGQENNEQFF. Complete variable domain (other parts from reference TRBV7-3 and TRBJ2-1): GAGVSQTPSNKVTEKGKYVELRCDPISGHTALYWYRQSLGQGPEFLIYFQGTGAADDSGLPNDRFFAVRPEGSVSTLKIQRTERGDSAVYLCASSLTGQENNEQFFGPGTRLTVL.

This clonotype was counted a few times. The chain has TRBV5-1 and TRBJ1-3; D gene ambiguous. This CDR3 is 15 amino acids long. Germline CDR1 and CDR2: SGHRS and YFSETQ. Trimming took off 4 bases at V and 0 bases at J, with 11 bases between the two ends. The CDR3 nucleotides are TGCGCCAGCAGCACAGAGCCCCGCTCTGGAAACACCATATATTTT. It is translated as CASSTEPRSGNTIYF.

As concerns this clonotype: Compared with germline, one end of the junction differs, possibly owing to a read error. The chain is built from TRBV5-1 and TRBJ1-2; D is ambiguous. Germline V gene sequence: CDR1 SGHRS, CDR2 YFSETQ. The CDR3 is made up of 15 amino acids. The CDR3 region is CASSLDNGADYGYTF. The CDR3 DNA sequence: TGCGCCAGCAGCTTGGATAATGGTGCGGACTACGGCTACACCTTC.

The chain combines TRBV5-1 with TRBJ2-1; TRBD2 aligns across 10 bases. CDR3 length: 16 amino acids. Per germline, CDR1 SGHRS and CDR2 YFSETQ. The trim removed 4 bases at V and 7 bases at J, leaving 11 bases unmatched. The CDR3 nucleotides read TGCGCCAGCAGCCGAAGCAGCGGGGGGGCTTATAATGAGCAGTTCTTC. This translates into CASSRSSGGAYNEQFF.

The rearrangement uses TRBV11-2 and TRBJ1-1; a possible D gene is TRBD1 (5 bases). This CDR3 has 10 residues. Germline CDR1 is SGHAT and CDR2 is FQNNGV. Trimming stripped 8 bases from V and 8 bases from J, with 9 bases between. The CDR3 loop reads CASGRVEAFF. CDR3 sequence (DNA): TGTGCCAGCGGCAGGGTGGAAGCTTTCTTT.

Ten or more counts support this clonotype. The chain has TRBV12-3 or TRBV12-4 and TRBJ2-5; TRBD2 agrees at 9 bases. The J segment lost 9 bases and the V segment lost 8 bases, leaving 19 bases of the junction unmatched. The CDR3 extends over 16 amino acids. The CDR3 here is CASGLRGGMRAGAQYF. In DNA form, the CDR3 reads TGTGCCAGCGGATTGCGGGGGGGGATGCGGGCTGGGGCCCAGTACTTC.